This T cell receptor beta chain was captured in a study of cytomegalovirus exposure and HLA in healthy donors. Primers: 60 Vbeta forward and 13 Jbeta reverse. Data came from immunoSEQ multiplex PCR; TCRdb stores just in-frame clones and leaves some out. The sample lists some 120,000 clones, roughly 78% occurring once. Findings and caveats of the study: In an earlier analysis, productive rearrangement rates for most beta V segments clustered near 87% or 30%. According to reports, the classifier identified cytomegalovirus status with high specificity and sensitivity. In a later analysis, TCR beta V- and J-gene trimming showed a link to a missense DCLRE1C variant.

Details on this clone: Its antigen is still unknown.

In nominal health when sampled, donors likely had unrecorded immune exposures nonetheless. CDR3 length equals 16 residues. V lost 5 bases, J lost 4 bases, and 18 bases lay in between. Germline CDR1 reads MDHEN; CDR2 reads SYDVKM. V usage is TRBV28 and J usage is TRBJ1-3; D uncertain. The sequenced sample consisted of PBMCs. This TCR came from a woman in her 40s in good health and CMV-seronegative. In DNA form, the CDR3 reads TGTGCCAGCAGTCTCCTCCTCGCTACCGTGGGAAACACCATATATTTT. The encoded protein is CASSLLLATVGNTIYF. Using reference TRBV28 and TRBJ1-3 for the parts outside the CDR3, the full variable domain is DVKVTQSSRYLVKRTGEKVFLECVQDMDHENMFWYRQDPGLGLRLIYFSYDVKMKEKGDIPEGYSVSREKKERFSLILESASTNQTSMYLCASSLLLATVGNTIYFGEGSWLTVV.